The 8 T cell receptor beta chains in this list originate from one sample, sequenced in a study of blood T cell repertoires in COVID-19. Sequenced by immunoSEQ multiplex PCR; TCRdb stores in-frame clones only, minus some. The data contain 190,000 or so clones, around nine tenths of them singletons. Sequencing input: peripheral blood. Receptors were obtained from a woman aged 18-29 years who had recovered from COVID-19.

The chain has TRBV5-1 and TRBJ2-3, with D maybe TRBD1 (5 bases). The germline V gene encodes CDR1 SGHRS and CDR2 YFSETQ. The CDR3 runs 15 residues. Trimming pared 2 bases from V and 2 bases from J, leaving 12 bases between. This CDR3 reads CASSLDSTFTDTQYF. The CDR3 bases are TGCGCCAGCAGCTTAGACAGCACCTTCACAGATACGCAGTATTTT.

The table lists this clone with a count of one. The chain combines TRBV6-1 with TRBJ2-1; D is unclear. The length of the CDR3 is 14 residues. V lost 0 bases to trimming and J lost 5 bases, with 8 bases between them. Germline loops: CDR1 MNHNS, CDR2 SASEGT. The CDR3 region is CASSEAGHHNEQFF. The CDR3 DNA follows: TGTGCCAGCAGTGAAGCGGGCCACCACAATGAGCAGTTCTTC.

The rearrangement joins TRBV11-3 to TRBJ2-1; TRBD2 matches 11 bases. The CDR3 is made up of 17 amino acids. The germline V gene has CDR1 SGHNT and CDR2 YENEEA. V shed 0 bases and J 8 bases; nucleotides not matched to a gene: 9. The CDR3 is CASSLEIAGGPGDEQFF. In DNA form, the CDR3 reads TGTGCCAGCAGCTTAGAAATAGCGGGGGGGCCTGGAGATGAGCAGTTCTTC.

The chain uses TRBV5-1 and TRBJ2-7; TRBD1 aligns across 7 bases. Trimming removed 3 bases from V and 0 bases from J; junction bases left unmatched: 6. This CDR3 has 15 residues. In germline, CDR1 is SGHRS, CDR2 YFSETQ. This CDR3 reads CASSSPGTASYEQYF. CDR3 sequence (DNA): TGCGCCAGCAGCTCCCCCGGGACAGCCTCCTACGAGCAGTACTTC.

The chain has TRBV5-5 and TRBJ2-3; D ambiguous. Germline V gene lookup returns CDR1 SGHKS and CDR2 YYEKEE (reference sequence). The CDR3 sequence is 12 residues long. V gave up 3 bases and J gave up 6 bases, with 8 bases separating them. The CDR3 is CASSSSRDTQYF. The CDR3 DNA reads as TGTGCCAGCAGCTCATCCAGGGATACGCAGTATTTT.

The V call is TRBV19, the J call TRBJ2-2, with 11 bases aligning to TRBD2. The germline V gene encodes CDR1 LNHDA and CDR2 SQIVND (reference sequence). V was clipped by 4 bases and J by 8 bases; unmatched bases: 0. The CDR3 is made up of 13 amino acids. CDR3 in DNA: TGTGCCAGTAGTAGACTAGCGGGAGGGGAGCTGTTTTTT. It is translated as CASSRLAGGELFF.

J is TRBJ1-1 and V is TRBV30; tentative D call: TRBD1 (6 bases). Germline CDR1 is GTSNPN and CDR2 is SVGIG (reference sequence). The CDR3 spans 14 residues. The germline V and J ends were trimmed by 2 bases and 4 bases, with 14 bases remaining between them. The CDR3 loop reads CAWSNGQPGTEAFF. The CDR3 nucleotides read TGTGCCTGGAGTAATGGACAGCCAGGCACTGAAGCTTTCTTT.

This clone was picked up one time. The genes are TRBV21-1 and TRBJ1-1. TRBV21-1 is deemed a pseudogene. The CDR3 is 12 amino acids. The CDR3 DNA sequence: TGTGCCAGCAGCCCGCGCAGGAGGGTGGCTTTCTTT. Amino acid sequence: CASSPRRRVAFF.